These 3 T cell receptor beta chains originate from one sample sequenced in a study of OX40 agonist ivuxolimab in advanced cancers. This table comes from immunoSEQ multiplex PCR, and its TCRdb copy is limited to in-frame clones, with some not included. The data show 40,000 to 55,000 clones, around four fifths seen once. Sequences were derived from CD4+ or CD8+ T cells sorted from blood, sampled in a trial of the OX40 agonist ivuxolimab. The receptor source for this set is an adult with an advanced solid tumor such as melanoma, head and neck, liver or kidney cancer.

The chain recombines TRBV9 with TRBJ2-5; D remains unclear. Per the germline V gene, CDR1 is SGDLS and CDR2 is YYNGEE. The CDR3 has 14 amino acids. Trimming cost V 0 bases and J 7 bases, with 13 bases left between them. The chain's CDR3 is CASSVEVQARTQYF. For the CDR3, the DNA is TGTGCCAGCAGCGTAGAGGTCCAGGCAAGGACCCAGTACTTC.

The gene calls are TRBV5-6 and TRBJ2-1, with TRBD2 identical over 7 bases. This CDR3 is 18 amino acids long. The V gene's germline CDR1 is SGHDT and CDR2 YYEEEE. Trimming took 4 bases from V and 8 from J; bases not matched to a gene: 21. CDR3 in DNA: TGTGCCAGCAGCCCTGGCAGTCTACCGGGGGGTAACGAATATGAGCAGTTCTTC. Protein product: CASSPGSLPGGNEYEQFF.

V gene TRBV5-5 combines with J gene TRBJ1-5; a weak D match, TRBD1 (5 bases). The V and J ends lost 4 bases and 5 bases respectively, with 13 bases between them. CDR1 SGHKS and CDR2 YYEKEE come from the germline V gene (reference sequence). This CDR3 comprises 14 residues. The CDR3 region has the DNA TGTGCCAGCAGCCATCAGTGGGGGGATCAGCCCCAGCATTTT. Translated: CASSHQWGDQPQHF. The whole variable domain, filled in from reference TRBV5-5 and TRBJ1-5, reads DAGVTQSPTHLIKTRGQQVTLRCSPISGHKSVSWYQQVLGQGPQFIFQYYEKEERGRGNFPDRFSARQFPNYSSELNVNALLLGDSALYLCASSHQWGDQPQHFGDGTRLSIL.